These 19 T cell receptor beta chains were sequenced from one sample in a study of blood T cell repertoires in COVID-19. Produced via immunoSEQ multiplex PCR; TCRdb's table is partial and in-frame only. The top ten hold 2% to 3% of the sample, which has over 200,000 clones, 85% to 90% seen once. Sequencing input: peripheral blood. These receptors were collected from a man between 25 and 39 years old with COVID-19, enrolled during active disease.

The chain employs TRBV6-2 or TRBV6-3 and TRBJ1-2; D gene uncertain. The V gene's germline CDR1 is MNHEY and CDR2 SVGEGT. The CDR3 is made up of 13 amino acids. Trimming cost V 2 bases and J 2 bases, with 6 bases left between them. The CDR3, as DNA: TGTGCCAGCAGTTACCTAGGAAACTATGGCTACACCTTC. Its protein is CASSYLGNYGYTF.

The V gene is TRBV7-9, the J gene TRBJ1-5; D is ambiguous. This CDR3 spans 15 amino acids. Trimming shortened V by 1 base and J by 8 bases, and 15 bases separated the two germline ends. The germline V gene has CDR1 SEHNR and CDR2 FQNEAQ (reference sequence). The CDR3 DNA sequence: TGTGCCAGCAGCTTAGAGTTCCAGCCTGAGGAGCCCCAGCATTTT. This encodes CASSLEFQPEEPQHF.

The chain has TRBV11-3 and TRBJ2-3; TRBD1 is a possible D gene (5 bases). Per the germline V gene, CDR1 is SGHNT and CDR2 is YENEEA. The CDR3 has 12 residues. With 5 bases removed from V and 3 bases from J, the gap between germline ends came to 6 bases. The CDR3 DNA follows: TGTGCCAGCAGCAAGGGGACAGATACGCAGTATTTT. It specifies CASSKGTDTQYF.

The genes are TRBV24-1 and TRBJ2-1; 9 bases map to TRBD1. V gave up 2 bases and J gave up 7 bases; unmatched junction bases: 5. This CDR3 is built from 15 residues. Per the germline V gene, CDR1 is KGHDR and CDR2 is SFDVKD. CDR3 loop: CATSDYGTGRNEQFF. CDR3 DNA sequence: TGTGCCACCAGTGATTACGGGACAGGGAGGAATGAGCAGTTCTTC.

The J gene is TRBJ2-5, the V gene TRBV9, with 13 bases that match TRBD2. This CDR3 has 16 residues. In germline, CDR1 is SGDLS, CDR2 YYNGEE. V was pared by 4 bases and J by 5 bases, with 8 bases of the junction left unmatched. As DNA, the CDR3 is TGTGCCAGCAGCCCTCGGACTAGCGGGGGATGGGAGACCCAGTACTTC. Translating it yields CASSPRTSGGWETQYF.

The V gene is TRBV5-5, the J gene TRBJ2-3; D is uncertain. Between the trimmed V and J ends, which lost 0 bases and 13 bases, there was a span of 12 bases. The CDR3 contains 12 residues. Germline V gene sequence: CDR1 SGHKS, CDR2 YYEKEE (reference sequence). CDR3 sequence: CASSLETPREYF. The CDR3 region has the DNA TGTGCCAGCAGCTTGGAGACTCCACGAGAGTATTTT.

For the CDR3, the DNA is TGTGCCAGCAGCTTGTCCTCGGGCAGGGGTAGTTCACCCCTCCACTTT. Translated, it gives CASSLSSGRGSSPLHF. This rearrangement joins TRBV5-4 to TRBJ1-6; possible D gene TRBD1, 6 bases. V lost 1 base and J lost 9, with 17 bases in between. This CDR3 has 16 amino acids. CDR1 and CDR2 (germline): SGHNT, YYREEE (reference sequence). Based on the CDR3 plus reference TRBV5-4 and TRBJ1-6, the full variable domain is ETGVTQSPTHLIKTRGQQVTLRCSSQSGHNTVSWYQQALGQGPQFIFQYYREEENGRGNFPPRFSGLQFPNYSSELNVNALELDDSALYLCASSLSSGRGSSPLHFGNGTRLTVT.

The chain couples TRBV4-1 to TRBJ2-7; the match to TRBD1 covers 10 bases. CDR3 length: 15 amino acids. Germline V gives CDR1 MGHRA, CDR2 YSYEKL. V shed 4 bases and J 4 bases; nucleotides not matched to a gene: 7. For the CDR3, the DNA is TGCGCCAGCAGCCTCCCGGGACAGGGGTTTTACGAGCAGTACTTC. It yields the protein CASSLPGQGFYEQYF.

The V and J genes are TRBV6-5 and TRBJ1-2, with 9 bases identical to TRBD1. Germline V lookup: CDR1 MNHEY, CDR2 SVGAGI. The V gene end was trimmed by 7 bases and the J gene end by 8 bases; junction bases not matched to a gene: 11. The CDR3 loop spans 14 amino acids. The CDR3 DNA sequence: TGTGCCAGCATCCTCCAGGACAGGGGAGACGGCTACACCTTC. It codes for CASILQDRGDGYTF.

The rearrangement uses TRBV7-2 and TRBJ1-1, with 9 bases lining up with TRBD1. CDR1 and CDR2 (germline): SGHTA, FQGNSA. The CDR3 length is 14 residues. V shed 3 bases, J shed 1 base, and the junction held 0 bases outside the gene matches. CDR3 bases: TGTGCCAGCAGCTTGACAGGGGGGAACACTGAAGCTTTCTTT. It encodes CASSLTGGNTEAFF. Filled out from reference TRBV7-2 and TRBJ1-1, the complete variable domain reads GAGVSQSPSNKVTEKGKDVELRCDPISGHTALYWYRQSLGQGLEFLIYFQGNSAPDKSGLPSDRFSAERTGGSVSTLTIQRTQQEDSAVYLCASSLTGGNTEAFFGQGTRLTVV.

This chain links TRBV12-5 with TRBJ2-1; TRBD2 is a possible D gene (6 bases). This CDR3 is 16 amino acids long. The germline gives CDR1 LGHNT, CDR2 FRNRAP. The V gene lost 1 base and the J gene lost 1 base, with 11 bases spanning the gap. CDR3 nucleotides: TGTGCTAGTGGTTTGGGTTTACGGGGGTCCTACAATGAGCAGTTCTTC. Translated, it gives CASGLGLRGSYNEQFF.

The chain carries TRBV29-1 and TRBJ1-5; TRBD1 matches 8 bases. Germline assignment: CDR1 SQVTM and CDR2 ANQGSEA. The V segment lost 5 bases and the J segment 7 bases; nucleotides outside the gene matches: 7. This CDR3 has 13 residues. The CDR3 sequence: CSVTTGGPQPQHF. CDR3 in DNA: TGCAGCGTTACTACAGGGGGGCCGCAGCCCCAGCATTTT.

The chain employs TRBV28 and TRBJ1-6; D unclear. The CDR3 covers 17 residues. From germline, CDR1 is MDHEN and CDR2 SYDVKM. Between the trimmed V and J ends, which lost 1 base and 2 bases, there was a span of 12 bases. The CDR3 region is CASSLYPSGTYNSPLHF. CDR3 nucleotide sequence: TGTGCCAGCAGTTTATACCCCTCGGGGACCTATAATTCACCCCTCCACTTT. The complete variable domain, with remaining parts taken from reference TRBV28 and TRBJ1-6, reads DVKVTQSSRYLVKRTGEKVFLECVQDMDHENMFWYRQDPGLGLRLIYFSYDVKMKEKGDIPEGYSVSREKKERFSLILESASTNQTSMYLCASSLYPSGTYNSPLHFGNGTRLTVT.

V usage is TRBV5-1 and J usage is TRBJ2-7, with 9 bases fitting TRBD2. The CDR3 runs 14 residues. After removal of 0 bases from V and 4 bases from J, the junction contained 2 bases not matched to a gene. Germline V gene data show CDR1 as SGHRS and CDR2 as YFSETQ. CDR3 sequence (DNA): TGCGCCAGCAGCTTGGGACTAGCGGTATACGAGCAGTACTTC. The encoded protein is CASSLGLAVYEQYF.

The rearrangement uses TRBV27 and TRBJ1-1, with 7 bases identical to TRBD1. This CDR3 region has 16 residues. V lost 5 bases, J lost 2 bases, and 11 bases stayed unmatched. Germline CDR1 reads MNHEY; CDR2 reads SMNVEV (reference sequence). DNA of the CDR3: TGTGCCAGCAGTCGGGACAGCCAAACTGGAAACACTGAAGCTTTCTTT. As protein: CASSRDSQTGNTEAFF.

This rearrangement joins TRBV7-9 to TRBJ1-1; tentative D call: TRBD1 (6 bases). The germline V gene has CDR1 SEHNR and CDR2 FQNEAQ (reference sequence). The CDR3 is made up of 14 amino acids. V was cut by 5 bases and J by 3 bases, with 13 bases left in between. The CDR3 sequence: CASSRDNPHTEAFF. CDR3 DNA: TGTGCCAGCAGCCGGGACAACCCCCACACTGAAGCTTTCTTT.

The chain recombines TRBV9 with TRBJ1-5, with a tentative D call TRBD1 (6 bases). Germline V gene lookup returns CDR1 SGDLS and CDR2 YYNGEE. There are 14 residues in the CDR3. V was trimmed by 3 bases and J by 4 bases, leaving 11 bases between them. The CDR3 DNA reads as TGTGCCAGCAGCGGAGGGGGATGGAATCAGCCCCAGCATTTT. As protein: CASSGGGWNQPQHF. Complete variable domain (other parts from reference TRBV9 and TRBJ1-5): DSGVTQTPKHLITATGQRVTLRCSPRSGDLSVYWYQQSLDQGLQFLIQYYNGEERAKGNILERFSAQQFPDLHSELNLSSLELGDSALYFCASSGGGWNQPQHFGDGTRLSIL.

V gene TRBV9 combines with J gene TRBJ1-1; 7 positions agree with TRBD1. Germline V gene data show CDR1 as SGDLS and CDR2 as YYNGEE. Trimming removed 7 bases from V and 10 bases from J; junction bases left unmatched: 19. There are 15 residues in the CDR3. The CDR3 here is CASRPRTGGFAGAFF. In nucleotides, the CDR3 is TGTGCCAGCCGGCCGAGGACAGGTGGGTTCGCAGGAGCTTTCTTT.

There are a few counts of this clone. This rearrangement joins TRBV15 to TRBJ1-1; D call uncertain. Trimming stripped 1 base from V and 1 base from J, with 7 bases between. In germline, CDR1 is LNHNV, CDR2 YYDKDF (reference sequence). The CDR3 has 14 amino acids. DNA of the CDR3: TGTGCCACCAGCAGAGGTTACGGGAACACTGAAGCTTTCTTT. This encodes CATSRGYGNTEAFF. Complete variable domain (other parts from reference TRBV15 and TRBJ1-1): DAMVIQNPRYQVTQFGKPVTLSCSQTLNHNVMYWYQQKSSQAPKLLFHYYDKDFNNEADTPDNFQSRRPNTSFCFLDIRSPGLGDTAMYLCATSRGYGNTEAFFGQGTRLTVV.